This T cell receptor beta chain was captured in a study of blood T cell repertoires in COVID-19. Study information: From T cells, B-cell-depleted T cells, or PBMCs came the material, which was cDNA or gDNA.

The V end lost 1 base, the J end lost 7 bases, and 20 bases lay between the germline ends. This CDR3 region has 17 residues. Germline CDR1 is LNHNV and CDR2 is YYDKDF (reference sequence). TCRdb keeps only in-frame clones here, not all; method: immunoSEQ multiplex PCR. The profile shows 100,000 to 120,000 clones, around 90% of them singletons. The sample consisted of peripheral blood. This sequence joins TRBV15 and TRBJ2-1, with a possible D match to TRBD2 (6 bases). This TCR was sampled from a woman aged 45-65 years with acute or convalescent COVID-19. DNA of the CDR3: TGTGCCACCAGCAGAGGGAGGGACTCTTTTTATCTGAATGAGCAGTTCTTC. This sequence encodes CATSRGRDSFYLNEQFF.